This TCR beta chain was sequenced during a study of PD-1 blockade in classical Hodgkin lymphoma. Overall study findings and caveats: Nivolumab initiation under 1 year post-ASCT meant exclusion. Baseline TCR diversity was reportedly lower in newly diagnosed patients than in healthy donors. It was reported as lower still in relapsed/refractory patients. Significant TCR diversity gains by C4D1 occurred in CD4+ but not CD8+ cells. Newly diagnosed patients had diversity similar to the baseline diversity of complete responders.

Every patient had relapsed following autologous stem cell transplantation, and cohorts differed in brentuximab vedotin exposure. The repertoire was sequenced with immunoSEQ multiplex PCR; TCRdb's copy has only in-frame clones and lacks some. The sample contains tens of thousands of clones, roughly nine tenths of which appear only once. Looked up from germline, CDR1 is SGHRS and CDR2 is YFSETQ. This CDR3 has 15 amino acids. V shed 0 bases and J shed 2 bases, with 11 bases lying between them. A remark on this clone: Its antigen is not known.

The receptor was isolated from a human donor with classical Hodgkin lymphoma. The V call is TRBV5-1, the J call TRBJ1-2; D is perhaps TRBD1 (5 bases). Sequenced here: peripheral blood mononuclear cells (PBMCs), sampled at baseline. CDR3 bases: TGCGCCAGCAGCTTGGGCCAGGGTGACAACTATGGCTACACCTTC. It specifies CASSLGQGDNYGYTF.